This is a list of T cell receptor beta chains from one sample in a study of blood T cell repertoires in COVID-19. The method was immunoSEQ multiplex PCR; TCRdb's version includes in-frame clones alone and lacks a portion of them. The repertoire consists of about 220,000 clones, with 84% occurring once and the leading ten covering approximately 5.1%. The sequenced sample was peripheral blood. Receptor source: a woman in her fifties or sixties who had recovered from COVID-19. Both conserved end residues are part of each CDR3. A D gene is named only where the DNA matches it firmly. Not all rows give a size; the values are once, few, many and, for expanded clones, a class.

D gene | J gene | clone size | V gene | CDR3 protein | CDR3 DNA
. | TRBJ1-5 | . | TRBV9 | CASSADVRGDQPQHF | TGTGCCAGCAGCGCAGACGTTCGGGGAGATCAGCCCCAGCATTTT
TRBD1 | TRBJ1-2 | few | TRBV3-1/TRBV3-2 | CASSHRTGNYGYTF | TGTGCCAGCAGCCATCGGACAGGGAACTATGGCTACACCTTC
TRBD2 | TRBJ2-3 | . | TRBV7-8 | CASSPLAGVADTQYF | TGTGCCAGCAGCCCTCTAGCGGGGGTTGCCGATACGCAGTATTTT
. | TRBJ2-2 | . | TRBV5-6 | CASSVPGAGELFF | TGTGCCAGCAGCGTTCCAGGGGCCGGGGAGCTGTTTTTT
. | TRBJ1-2 | . | TRBV29-1 | CSALHGTNYGYTF | TGCAGCGCTTTACACGGGACTAACTATGGCTACACCTTC
. | TRBJ2-7 | . | TRBV11-2 | CASSLLRGEQYF | TGTGCCAGCAGCTTACTTAGGGGCGAGCAGTACTTC
. | TRBJ1-2 | . | TRBV6-1 | CASSAPTRAHNYGYTF | TGTGCCAGCAGTGCACCCACGAGAGCGCATAACTATGGCTACACCTTC
TRBD1 | TRBJ1-5 | . | TRBV10-3 | CAAQGARHQPQHF | TGTGCCGCCCAGGGGGCTAGGCATCAGCCCCAGCATTTT
. | TRBJ2-3 | . | TRBV29-1 | CSVGGTATDTQYF | TGCAGCGTTGGAGGGACTGCCACAGATACGCAGTATTTT
. | TRBJ2-7 | . | TRBV19 | CASSIGGSYEQYF | TGTGCCAGTAGTATAGGGGGCAGCTACGAGCAGTACTTC
TRBD1 | TRBJ2-5 | . | TRBV9 | CASSERPGQGVAETQYF | TGTGCCAGCAGCGAGAGGCCGGGACAGGGGGTTGCAGAGACCCAGTACTTC
TRBD1 | TRBJ2-3 | . | TRBV27 | CASSPTQGFTDTQYF | TGTGCCAGCAGTCCAACACAGGGGTTCACAGATACGCAGTATTTT
TRBD2 | TRBJ2-7 | once | TRBV7-6 | CASSSSSGGYEQYF | TGTGCCAGCAGCTCGTCTAGCGGGGGGTACGAGCAGTACTTC
TRBD1 | TRBJ1-3 | . | TRBV9 | CASSGGTAHGNTIYF | TGTGCCAGCAGCGGTGGGACAGCCCATGGAAACACCATATATTTT
. | TRBJ2-3 | . | TRBV4-1 | CASSQDPDSRGTDTQYF | TGCGCCAGCAGCCAAGACCCAGACAGCCGGGGGACAGATACGCAGTATTTT
TRBD2 | TRBJ2-7 | once | TRBV7-3 | CASSSLSGTSGAAYEQYF | TGTGCCAGCAGCTCCTTATCCGGGACTAGCGGGGCAGCCTACGAGCAGTACTTC
. | TRBJ2-5 | . | TRBV6-5 | CASSSTSFQETQYF | TGTGCCAGCAGTTCGACTAGTTTTCAAGAGACCCAGTACTTC
. | TRBJ1-1 | . | TRBV5-1 | CASPHTTAYMNTEAFF | TGCGCCAGCCCCCATACGACAGCCTACATGAACACTGAAGCTTTCTTT
. | TRBJ2-7 | . | TRBV4-2 | CASSPGAGSSYEQYF | TGTGCCAGCAGCCCAGGGGCGGGCAGCTCCTACGAGCAGTACTTC
. | TRBJ2-7 | . | TRBV7-2 | CASSLSRESGEQYF | TGTGCCAGCAGCTTAAGCAGGGAATCGGGCGAGCAGTACTTC
. | TRBJ1-6 | once | TRBV30 | CAWSRRNSPLHF | TGTGCCTGGAGTCGGAGAAATTCACCCCTCCACTTT
TRBD1 | TRBJ2-3 | . | TRBV6-6 | CASSPPRGTGLTDTQYF | TGTGCCAGCAGTCCACCGAGGGGGACAGGTCTCACAGATACGCAGTATTTT